One sample yielded the 27 T cell receptor beta chains listed below, sequenced in a study of blood T cell repertoires in COVID-19. Only in-frame clones appear in the TCRdb table, and some are missing; sequencing was by immunoSEQ multiplex PCR. The table has tens of thousands of clones, more than 60% seen once. Source material: peripheral blood. These receptors were collected from a human donor in a cohort sampled during active COVID-19.

The V call is TRBV18, the J call TRBJ2-7; maybe TRBD2 (7 bases). The CDR3 has 14 residues. V was trimmed by 2 bases and J by 0 bases, leaving 8 bases between them. Germline assignment: CDR1 KGHSH and CDR2 LQKENI. The CDR3 sequence is CASSPRGGSYEQYF. The CDR3 bases are TGTGCCAGCTCACCAAGGGGGGGCTCCTACGAGCAGTACTTC.

V gene TRBV28 combines with J gene TRBJ2-1, with 8 bases that match TRBD2. The V gene end was trimmed by 8 bases and the J gene end by 8 bases; junction bases not matched to a gene: 11. Per the germline V gene, CDR1 is MDHEN and CDR2 is SYDVKM. CDR3 length: 14 amino acids. The CDR3 here is CASGPGLGLDEQFF. DNA for the CDR3: TGTGCCAGCGGACCGGGACTAGGTTTGGATGAGCAGTTCTTC.

Notes on this clone: A junction end diverges from the germline sequence, so it may reflect a read error. The rearrangement links TRBV5-1 to TRBJ2-2, with a tentative D call TRBD2 (7 bases). The CDR3 consists of 16 residues. Germline V CDR1 and CDR2: SGHRS, YFSETQ. CDR3 in DNA: TGCGCCCGCAGCTGGGGGGGCGGGACGAACACCGGGGAGCTGTTTTTT. It translates to CARSWGGGTNTGELFF. Combining the CDR3 with reference TRBV5-1 and TRBJ2-2 gives the whole variable domain KAGVTQTPRYLIKTRGQQVTLSCSPISGHRSVSWYQQTPGQGLQFLFEYFSETQRNKGNFPGRFSGRQFSNSRSEMNVSTLELGDSALYLCARSWGGGTNTGELFFGEGSRLTVL.

The V and J genes are TRBV4-2 and TRBJ2-7; 9 nucleotides align to TRBD2. Germline CDR1 and CDR2: LGHNA and YNFKEQ. V was pared by 1 base and J by 6 bases, with 4 bases of the junction left unmatched. The CDR3 spans 14 residues. In nucleotides, the CDR3 is TGTGCCAGCAGCCAAGTACTAGCGGGTGCCGAGCAGTACTTC. Protein sequence: CASSQVLAGAEQYF.

The chain joins TRBV2 to TRBJ1-4; 7 bases are a match to TRBD1. After removal of 6 bases from V and 1 base from J, the junction contained 5 bases not matched to a gene. The CDR3 has 15 amino acids. Germline CDR1 reads SNHLY; CDR2 reads FYNNEI. The chain's CDR3 is CASRTGLGTNEKLFF. The DNA for the CDR3 is TGTGCCAGCAGGACAGGGTTGGGAACTAATGAAAAACTGTTTTTT.

This chain links TRBV6-5 with TRBJ1-4, with D possibly matching TRBD1 (6 bases). Germline V gene data show CDR1 as MNHEY and CDR2 as SVGAGI. The CDR3 spans 12 residues. The germline V and J ends were trimmed by 8 bases and 8 bases, with 12 bases remaining between them. This CDR3 is CASLGANEKLFF. The CDR3 DNA follows: TGTGCCAGCCTGGGGGCAAACGAAAAACTGTTTTTT.

V and J are TRBV25-1 and TRBJ2-7; 14 nucleotides agree with TRBD2. Losses at the gene ends were 6 bases for V and 3 bases for J; bases not matched to a gene: 7. This CDR3 comprises 16 residues. Germline CDR1 reads MGHDK; CDR2 reads SYGVNS. In nucleotides, the CDR3 is TGTGCCAGCAGAGAACCCGGACTAGCGGGAGGCTACGAGCAGTACTTC. Protein product: CASREPGLAGGYEQYF.

The J gene is TRBJ2-1, the V gene TRBV29-1, with D possibly TRBD1 on 6 matching bases. Trimming pared 6 bases from V and 0 bases from J, leaving 12 bases between. Germline CDR1 is SQVTM and CDR2 is ANQGSEA. There are 14 residues in the CDR3. The CDR3 spells CSVRDTSSYNEQFF. In DNA form, the CDR3 reads TGCAGCGTAAGGGACACGAGCTCCTACAATGAGCAGTTCTTC.

J is TRBJ1-1 and V is TRBV6-2 or TRBV6-3; D perhaps matches TRBD1 (6 bases). This CDR3 spans 16 amino acids. Germline values: CDR1 MNHEY, CDR2 SVGEGT. Trimming removed 0 bases from V and 5 bases from J, with 16 bases in between. The CDR3 DNA reads TGTGCCAGCAGTTACTCCGGCGGGGGGGCCGGTACTGAAGCTTTCTTT. Translation gives CASSYSGGGAGTEAFF.

This rearrangement joins TRBV19 to TRBJ2-1; 8 positions agree with TRBD2. V gave up 4 bases and J gave up 1 base; unmatched junction bases: 9. This CDR3 has 17 residues. From germline, CDR1 is LNHDA and CDR2 SQIVND (reference sequence). The DNA for the CDR3 is TGTGCCAGTAGTAGACGCCTAGCGGGTGGATCCTACAATGAGCAGTTCTTC. Translating it yields CASSRRLAGGSYNEQFF.

This clone was recorded a few times. The CDR3 is CASSLGFPVSYEQYF. In DNA form, the CDR3 reads TGCGCCAGCAGCTTGGGATTTCCGGTCTCCTACGAGCAGTACTTC. The chain is built from TRBV5-1 and TRBJ2-7; no clear D. CDR3 length: 15 residues. Trimming pared 0 bases from V and 0 bases from J, leaving 10 bases between. Germline loops: CDR1 SGHRS, CDR2 YFSETQ. The full variable domain, completed using reference TRBV5-1 and TRBJ2-7, is KAGVTQTPRYLIKTRGQQVTLSCSPISGHRSVSWYQQTPGQGLQFLFEYFSETQRNKGNFPGRFSGRQFSNSRSEMNVSTLELGDSALYLCASSLGFPVSYEQYFGPGTRLTVT.

CDR3 in amino acids: CASSEPGRYGYTF. CDR3 nucleotides: TGTGCCAGCAGTGAACCGGGGAGGTATGGCTACACCTTC. The chain has TRBV6-1 and TRBJ1-2; no clear D gene. V dropped 2 bases and J dropped 5 bases, with 9 bases sitting between them. CDR3 length equals 13 residues. Looked up from germline, CDR1 is MNHNS and CDR2 is SASEGT.

The chain links TRBV4-1 to TRBJ2-1; 12 bases are a match to TRBD2. The V and J ends lost 5 bases and 6 bases, in that order; junction bases with no gene match: 5. There are 15 residues in the CDR3. Germline V gene lookup returns CDR1 MGHRA and CDR2 YSYEKL. The CDR3 sequence: CASSGTSGPLNEQFF. In DNA form, the CDR3 reads TGCGCCAGCAGCGGGACTAGCGGGCCCCTCAATGAGCAGTTCTTC.

The J gene is TRBJ2-2, the V gene TRBV5-1, with 8 nucleotides matching TRBD1. The CDR3 consists of 17 residues. The germline V gene encodes CDR1 SGHRS and CDR2 YFSETQ. V lost 4 bases and J lost 5; bases outside the gene matches: 13. The CDR3 protein is CASSLDAMTGVTGELFF. The CDR3 coding sequence is TGCGCCAGCAGCCTGGACGCCATGACAGGGGTTACCGGGGAGCTGTTTTTT.

This sequence joins TRBV28 and TRBJ1-5, with 7 bases matching TRBD1. Germline loops: CDR1 MDHEN, CDR2 SYDVKM. The ends lost 6 bases at V and 4 bases at J; junction bases unmatched: 9. The CDR3 is 15 residues long. This CDR3 is CASRGPGQSNQPQHF. CDR3 coding DNA: TGTGCCAGCAGGGGACCGGGACAGTCGAATCAGCCCCAGCATTTT. The variable domain in full, completed from reference TRBV28 and TRBJ1-5, reads DVKVTQSSRYLVKRTGEKVFLECVQDMDHENMFWYRQDPGLGLRLIYFSYDVKMKEKGDIPEGYSVSREKKERFSLILESASTNQTSMYLCASRGPGQSNQPQHFGDGTRLSIL.

This chain links TRBV6-5 with TRBJ1-1, with 9 bases fitting TRBD1. The CDR3 contains 14 residues. V shed 4 bases, J shed 11 bases, and the junction held 11 bases outside the gene matches. CDR1 MNHEY and CDR2 SVGAGI come from the germline V gene. The CDR3 sequence: CASSSTGQGGTAFF. In DNA, the CDR3 is TGTGCCAGCAGTTCGACGGGACAGGGTGGTACGGCTTTCTTT.

V is TRBV9 and J is TRBJ2-7; 10 bases fit TRBD1. The CDR3 length is 15 residues. Germline V gives CDR1 SGDLS, CDR2 YYNGEE. V was clipped by 4 bases and J by 7 bases; unmatched bases: 11. In nucleotides, the CDR3 is TGTGCCAGCAGCTTCACCGGGACAGGGGAAGGAGAGCAGTACTTC. This translates into CASSFTGTGEGEQYF. The entire variable domain, with the rest obtained from reference TRBV9 and TRBJ2-7, is as follows: DSGVTQTPKHLITATGQRVTLRCSPRSGDLSVYWYQQSLDQGLQFLIQYYNGEERAKGNILERFSAQQFPDLHSELNLSSLELGDSALYFCASSFTGTGEGEQYFGPGTRLTVT.

This sequence joins TRBV14 and TRBJ1-1, with D hard to call. From germline, CDR1 is SGHDN and CDR2 FVKESK. The V end was cut by 2 bases, the J end by 0 bases, with 4 bases between. The CDR3 is 13 amino acids. In DNA form, the CDR3 reads TGTGCCAGCAGCCAAAGCCTGAACACTGAAGCTTTCTTT. Residues: CASSQSLNTEAFF.

The chain has TRBV9 and TRBJ2-1; tentative D call: TRBD2 (6 bases). Per germline, CDR1 SGDLS and CDR2 YYNGEE. Trimming removed 4 bases at V and 0 bases at J, with 14 bases between. CDR3 length: 16 amino acids. The CDR3 sequence is CASSPARGPSYNEQFF. The CDR3 DNA is TGTGCCAGCAGCCCAGCGCGGGGCCCCTCCTACAATGAGCAGTTCTTC.

This clone was seen a handful of times. V gene TRBV5-1 combines with J gene TRBJ2-7, with 12 bases fitting TRBD2. J was trimmed by 6 bases and V by 4 bases; bases with no gene match: 8. This CDR3 is built from 15 residues. CDR1 SGHRS and CDR2 YFSETQ come from the germline V gene. CDR3 in amino acids: CASSLTSGGSSEQYF. For the CDR3, the DNA is TGCGCCAGCAGCCTTACTAGCGGGGGGTCATCCGAGCAGTACTTC. Supplemented by reference TRBV5-1 and TRBJ2-7, the full variable domain reads KAGVTQTPRYLIKTRGQQVTLSCSPISGHRSVSWYQQTPGQGLQFLFEYFSETQRNKGNFPGRFSGRQFSNSRSEMNVSTLELGDSALYLCASSLTSGGSSEQYFGPGTRLTVT.

The chain recombines TRBV3-1 (or the pseudogene TRBV3-2) with TRBJ2-7, with TRBD2 matching over 8 bases. Germline V gives CDR1 LGHDT, CDR2 YNNKEL (reference sequence). The CDR3 consists of 15 residues. J was trimmed by 3 bases and V by 4 bases; bases with no gene match: 8. The CDR3 DNA is TGTGCCAGCAGCCGGGCTAGCGGGCCAAGCTACGAGCAGTACTTC. Protein: CASSRASGPSYEQYF.

In DNA form, the CDR3 reads TGTGCCAGCAGTTATGAGTCAGGGGCTGGCTACACCTTC. This sequence encodes CASSYESGAGYTF. The rearrangement uses TRBV6-6 and TRBJ1-2; D possibly corresponds to TRBD1 (6 bases). Per germline, CDR1 MNHNY and CDR2 SVGAGI (reference sequence). CDR3 length: 13 amino acids. V shed 3 bases and J shed 7 bases, with 12 bases lying between them.

The V and J genes are TRBV10-1 and TRBJ1-4; a weak D match, TRBD1 (6 bases). This CDR3 is 10 amino acids long. V dropped 4 bases and J dropped 13 bases, with 7 bases sitting between them. Germline V gene lookup returns CDR1 WNHNN and CDR2 SYGVQD (reference sequence). CDR3 in DNA: TGCGCCAGCAGTGGCAGGGGACTGTTTTTT. It is translated as CASSGRGLFF.

The chain is built from TRBV7-2 and TRBJ2-1, with 8 bases fitting TRBD2. The CDR3 is 15 amino acids. Germline CDR1 reads SGHTA; CDR2 reads FQGNSA. Trimming cost V 6 bases and J 6 bases; bases outside gene matches: 10. CDR3 residues: CASRRGAGATNEQFF. In DNA, the CDR3 is TGTGCCAGCAGGCGTGGAGCGGGGGCCACCAATGAGCAGTTCTTC.

The rearrangement uses TRBV29-1 and TRBJ2-5; D not resolved. Between the trimmed V and J ends, which lost 7 bases and 4 bases, there was a span of 16 bases. Germline CDR1 SQVTM, CDR2 ANQGSEA. CDR3 size: 13 residues. CDR3 bases: TGCAGCGCCGTGGGTCTAGTTGGAGAGACCCAGTACTTC. This translates into CSAVGLVGETQYF.

J is TRBJ2-1 and V is TRBV7-2, with TRBD2 identical over 15 bases. CDR1 and CDR2 from the germline V gene are SGHTA and FQGNSA. Unmatched junction bases numbered 11, after V lost 5 bases and J lost 6 bases. The CDR3 covers 18 residues. The CDR3 DNA reads TGTGCCAGCAGCCCACGTTCGGGACTAGCGGGAGGTCTCAATGAGCAGTTCTTC. It is translated as CASSPRSGLAGGLNEQFF.

Only one count was recorded for this clone. This chain uses TRBV2 with TRBJ1-2; D call uncertain. Germline V gene lookup returns CDR1 SNHLY and CDR2 FYNNEI. V shed 3 bases and J shed 5 bases, with 7 bases lying between them. This CDR3 is built from 12 residues. This CDR3 reads CASSDEVYGYTF. In DNA form, the CDR3 reads TGTGCCAGCAGTGATGAGGTTTATGGCTACACCTTC.